This T cell receptor (beta chain) emerged from a study of identical twins. Study findings and constraints: Invariant MAIT and iNKT cells are populations that could partly confound zero-insertion analyses. Weaker excess twin sharing was seen among beta out-of-frame sequences.

Each CDR3 protein gets one entry after TCRdb re-called the 5' RACE reads with MiXCR. The sample includes roughly 350,000 distinct CDR3 sequences, around 12% of them seen just once. This clonotype occurred many times. Its antigen is not known. These data are also associated with another study on yellow fever vaccine responses in identical twins. That report notes: Twins reportedly mounted vaccine T cell responses that seemed partly convergent, partly personalized.

Sequenced input: CD8+ T cells sorted from blood. The TCR originated in a woman aged 18 to 35 in good health.

CDR3 nucleotides: TGTGCCAGCAGCTTAGCGGGAGGGCAGGATACGCAGTATTTT. Protein product: CASSLAGGQDTQYF. This rearrangement joins TRBV7-6 to TRBJ2-3, with 7 bases lining up with TRBD2. The CDR3 contains 14 residues. Germline CDR1 reads SGHVS; CDR2 reads FNYEAQ. V lost 0 bases and J lost 6; bases outside the gene matches: 3.